This T cell receptor beta chain was recovered during a study of OX40 agonist ivuxolimab in advanced cancers. This table comes from immunoSEQ multiplex PCR, and its TCRdb copy is limited to in-frame clones, with some not included. The sample records 57,000 or so clones, approximately 86% being singletons. From germline, CDR1 is SGHRS and CDR2 YFSETQ. The CDR3 has 13 amino acids. V lost 6 bases to trimming and J lost 6 bases; unmatched junction nucleotides: 5. The chain uses TRBV5-1 and TRBJ2-2; 7 bases are shared with TRBD2. The source is an adult with an advanced solid tumor such as melanoma, head and neck, liver or kidney cancer. Sample: CD4+ or CD8+ T cells sorted from blood, taken in a trial of the OX40 agonist ivuxolimab. The CDR3: CASTRTRSGELFF. The CDR3 DNA follows: TGCGCCAGCACCCGGACTAGATCCGGGGAGCTGTTTTTT.